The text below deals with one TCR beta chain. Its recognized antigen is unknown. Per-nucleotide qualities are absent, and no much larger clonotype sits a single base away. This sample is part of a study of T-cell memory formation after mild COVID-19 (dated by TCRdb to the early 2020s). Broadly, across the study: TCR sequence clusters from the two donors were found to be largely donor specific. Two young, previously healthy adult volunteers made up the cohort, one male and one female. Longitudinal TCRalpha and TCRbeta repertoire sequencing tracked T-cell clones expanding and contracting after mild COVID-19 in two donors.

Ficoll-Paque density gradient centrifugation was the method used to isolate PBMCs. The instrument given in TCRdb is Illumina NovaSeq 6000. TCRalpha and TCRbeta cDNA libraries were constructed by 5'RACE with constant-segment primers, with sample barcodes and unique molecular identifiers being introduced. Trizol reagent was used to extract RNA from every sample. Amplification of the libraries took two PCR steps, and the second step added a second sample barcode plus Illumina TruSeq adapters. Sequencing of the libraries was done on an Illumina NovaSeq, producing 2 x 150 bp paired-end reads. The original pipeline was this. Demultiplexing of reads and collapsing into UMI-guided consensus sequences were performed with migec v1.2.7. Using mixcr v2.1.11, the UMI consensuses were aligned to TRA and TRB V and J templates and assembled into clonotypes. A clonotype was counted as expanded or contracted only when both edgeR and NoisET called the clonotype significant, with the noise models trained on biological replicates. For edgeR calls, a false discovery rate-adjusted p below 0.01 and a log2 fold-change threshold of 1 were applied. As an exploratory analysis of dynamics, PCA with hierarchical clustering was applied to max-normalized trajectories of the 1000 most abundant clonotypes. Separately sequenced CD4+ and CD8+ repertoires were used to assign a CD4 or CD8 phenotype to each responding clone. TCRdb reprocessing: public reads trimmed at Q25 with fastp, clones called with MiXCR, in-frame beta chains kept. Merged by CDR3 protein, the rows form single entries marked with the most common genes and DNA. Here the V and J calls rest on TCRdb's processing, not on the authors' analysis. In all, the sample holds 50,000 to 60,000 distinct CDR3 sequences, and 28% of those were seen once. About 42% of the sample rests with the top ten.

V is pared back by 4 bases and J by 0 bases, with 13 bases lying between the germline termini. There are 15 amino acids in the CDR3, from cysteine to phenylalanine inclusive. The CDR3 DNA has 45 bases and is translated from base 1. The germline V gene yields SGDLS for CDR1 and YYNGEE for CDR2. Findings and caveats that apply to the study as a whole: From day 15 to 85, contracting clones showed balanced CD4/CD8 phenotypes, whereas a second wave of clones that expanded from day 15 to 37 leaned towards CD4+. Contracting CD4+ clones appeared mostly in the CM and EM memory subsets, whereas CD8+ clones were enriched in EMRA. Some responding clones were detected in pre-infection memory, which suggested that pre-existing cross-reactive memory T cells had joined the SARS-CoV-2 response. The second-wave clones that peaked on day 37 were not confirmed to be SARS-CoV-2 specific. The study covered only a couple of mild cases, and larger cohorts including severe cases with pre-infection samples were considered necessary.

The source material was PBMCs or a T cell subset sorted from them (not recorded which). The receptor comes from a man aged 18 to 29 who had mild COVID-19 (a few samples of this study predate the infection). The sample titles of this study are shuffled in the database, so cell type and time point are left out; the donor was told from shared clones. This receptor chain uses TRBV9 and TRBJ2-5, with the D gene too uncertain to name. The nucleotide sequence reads TGTGCCAGCAGCCCCGAGGTGGGATACCAAGAGACCCAGTACTTC. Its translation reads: CASSPEVGYQETQYF.